This record concerns one T cell receptor beta chain sequence. This entry comes from a study of blood T cell repertoires in COVID-19. The V segment lost 0 bases and the J segment 6 bases; nucleotides outside the gene matches: 5. There are 16 residues in the CDR3. Germline values: CDR1 SGHRS, CDR2 YFSETQ. Per the original data handling: Estimated nucleated cell counts came from reference gene primer amplification. The method was immunoSEQ multiplex PCR; TCRdb's version includes in-frame clones alone and lacks a portion of them. D and trimming come from the DNA, and the V and J calls and clone size come from that table. The data hold under 200,000 clones, with 70% to 90% observed a single time.

This sequence was found in a man in his 60s with active or convalescent COVID-19. J is TRBJ2-1 and V is TRBV5-1; 11 bases are a match to TRBD2. The sample taken for sequencing was peripheral blood. The CDR3 DNA reads TGCGCCAGCAGCTTGGGTAGCGGGGGGGCCGGCAATGAGCAGTTCTTC. The encoded protein is CASSLGSGGAGNEQFF.